This T cell receptor beta chain was obtained from a study of cytomegalovirus exposure and HLA in healthy donors. Primers: 60 Vbeta forward and 13 Jbeta reverse. Profiled with immunoSEQ multiplex PCR; TCRdb holds only in-frame clones, not every one. The sample has almost 200,000 clones, 65% to 90% seen once; the top ten hold about 2.5%. The sample taken for sequencing was PBMCs. The receptor was isolated from a woman aged 45-65 years in good health and CMV-seronegative.

In nucleotides, the CDR3 is TGTGCCAGCTCACCCACGCTGACACCTAACTATGGCTACACCTTC. It encodes CASSPTLTPNYGYTF. This chain joins TRBV18 and TRBJ1-2; no clear D. The V gene lost 3 bases and the J gene lost 0 bases, with 11 bases spanning the gap. Germline V gene data show CDR1 as KGHSH and CDR2 as LQKENI. The CDR3 length is 15 residues.